Included here is one TCR beta chain sequence, with context. No antigen is known for it. Germline CDR1 is MGHDK and CDR2 is SYGVNS. The V segment lost 0 bases and the J segment 5 bases; nucleotides outside the gene matches: 7. This CDR3 spans 18 amino acids. This entry belongs to a study of T cell responses to AZD1222 COVID-19 vaccine. Overall study findings and caveats: Spike-specific TCR breadth rose after two AZD1222 doses, and depth rose as well. Repertoires were sampled only after the peak T cell response.

Only in-frame clones appear in the TCRdb table, and some are missing; sequencing was by immunoSEQ multiplex PCR. The repertoire holds more than 140,000 clones, about 91% seen once, with around 2.2% in the top ten. Specimen: peripheral blood, collected on day 0 of AZD1222 vaccination. The chain recombines TRBV25-1 with TRBJ2-2; 12 nucleotides align to TRBD2. This sequence was found in an adult in good health. DNA for the CDR3: TGTGCCAGCAGTGAATATGCTAGCGGGAGGGCCCGTACCGGGGAGCTGTTTTTT. Encoded protein: CASSEYASGRARTGELFF.